This T cell receptor beta chain was captured in a study of T cells after yellow fever vaccination. This CDR3 spans 15 amino acids. Germline CDR1 reads DFQATT; CDR2 reads SNEGSKA (reference sequence). The V and J ends lost 1 base and 4 bases respectively, with 14 bases between them. The TCR cDNA carried a universal primer site and UMIs from 5'RACE template switching. One entry per CDR3 protein results from TCRdb running MiXCR on the 5' RACE reads. This table has some 600,000 distinct CDR3 sequences, roughly a sixth appearing once. Of note for this clonotype: The antigen is not known.

Study-wide results and caveats: Clonotypes found in both CD4 and CD8 compartments made up a small share.

The clonotype originates from a man between 18 and 29 years old who received the YFV17D yellow fever vaccine. The sequences come from PBMCs, collected about 5 days after the first yellow fever vaccination. This rearrangement joins TRBV20-1 to TRBJ1-5; possible D gene TRBD1, 5 bases. CDR3 coding DNA: TGCAGTGCTAGAGTGCCGGGACCATCAAATCAGCCCCAGCATTTT. Its protein product is CSARVPGPSNQPQHF.